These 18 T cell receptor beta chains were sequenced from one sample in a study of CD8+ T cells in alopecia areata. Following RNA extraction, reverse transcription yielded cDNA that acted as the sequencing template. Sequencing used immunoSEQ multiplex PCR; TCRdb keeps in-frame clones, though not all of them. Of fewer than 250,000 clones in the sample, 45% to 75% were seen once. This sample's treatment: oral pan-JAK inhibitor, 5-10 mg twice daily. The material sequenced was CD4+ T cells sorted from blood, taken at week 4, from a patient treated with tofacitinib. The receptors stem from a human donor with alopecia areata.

In DNA form, the CDR3 reads TGTGCCAGCAGCTCGGCGCAGACGGGAGCTTTCTTT. Its protein is CASSSAQTGAFF. This chain uses TRBV28 with TRBJ1-1; D unclear. V dropped 6 bases and J dropped 10 bases, with 15 bases sitting between them. The CDR3 spans 12 residues. Germline CDR1 is MDHEN and CDR2 is SYDVKM. Combining the CDR3 with reference TRBV28 and TRBJ1-1 gives the whole variable domain DVKVTQSSRYLVKRTGEKVFLECVQDMDHENMFWYRQDPGLGLRLIYFSYDVKMKEKGDIPEGYSVSREKKERFSLILESASTNQTSMYLCASSSAQTGAFFGQGTRLTVV.

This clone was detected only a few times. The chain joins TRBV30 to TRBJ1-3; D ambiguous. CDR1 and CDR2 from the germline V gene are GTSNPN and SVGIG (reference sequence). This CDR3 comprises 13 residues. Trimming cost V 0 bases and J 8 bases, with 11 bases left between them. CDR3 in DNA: TGTGCCTGGAGTGTAGACGCCGGCGACACCATATATTTT. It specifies CAWSVDAGDTIYF.

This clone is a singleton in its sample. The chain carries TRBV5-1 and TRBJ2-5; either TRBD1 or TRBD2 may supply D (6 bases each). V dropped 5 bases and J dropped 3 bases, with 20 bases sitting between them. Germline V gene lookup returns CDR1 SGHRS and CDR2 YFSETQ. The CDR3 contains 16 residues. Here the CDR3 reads CASSRGLLNREETQYF. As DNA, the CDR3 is TGCGCCAGCAGTCGGGGGCTTCTTAACAGGGAAGAGACCCAGTACTTC.

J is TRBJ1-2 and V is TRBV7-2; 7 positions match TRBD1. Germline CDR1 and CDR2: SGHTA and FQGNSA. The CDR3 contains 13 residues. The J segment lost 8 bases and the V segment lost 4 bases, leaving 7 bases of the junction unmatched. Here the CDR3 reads CASSYPGGNGYTF. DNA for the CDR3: TGTGCCAGCAGCTATCCAGGGGGAAACGGCTACACCTTC.

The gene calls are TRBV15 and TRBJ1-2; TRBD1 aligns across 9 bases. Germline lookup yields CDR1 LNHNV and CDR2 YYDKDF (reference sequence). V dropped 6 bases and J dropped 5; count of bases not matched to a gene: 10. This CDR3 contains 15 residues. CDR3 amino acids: CATSPFRDRVYGYTF. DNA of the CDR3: TGTGCCACCAGTCCCTTCCGGGACAGGGTATATGGCTACACCTTC.

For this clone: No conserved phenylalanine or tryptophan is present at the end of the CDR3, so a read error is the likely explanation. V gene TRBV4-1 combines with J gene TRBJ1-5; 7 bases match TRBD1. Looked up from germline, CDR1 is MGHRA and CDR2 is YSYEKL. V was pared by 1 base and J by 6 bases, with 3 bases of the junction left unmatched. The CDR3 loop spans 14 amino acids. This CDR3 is CASSQGQGGQPQHL. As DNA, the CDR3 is TGCGCCAGCAGCCAAGGACAGGGCGGTCAGCCCCAGCATCTT.

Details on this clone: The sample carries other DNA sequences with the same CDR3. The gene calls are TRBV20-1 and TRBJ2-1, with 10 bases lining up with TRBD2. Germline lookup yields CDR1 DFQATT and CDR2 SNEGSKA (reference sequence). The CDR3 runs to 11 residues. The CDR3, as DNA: TGCAGAGCGTGGAGTGGACTAGCGGAGTTCTTC. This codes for CRAWSGLAEFF.

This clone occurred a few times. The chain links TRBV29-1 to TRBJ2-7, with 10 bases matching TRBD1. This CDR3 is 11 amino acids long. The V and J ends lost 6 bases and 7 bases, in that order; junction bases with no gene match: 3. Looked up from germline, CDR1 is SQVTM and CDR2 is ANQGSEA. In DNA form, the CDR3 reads TGCAGCGTCAGGACAGGGGGTGAGCAGTACTTC. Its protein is CSVRTGGEQYF.

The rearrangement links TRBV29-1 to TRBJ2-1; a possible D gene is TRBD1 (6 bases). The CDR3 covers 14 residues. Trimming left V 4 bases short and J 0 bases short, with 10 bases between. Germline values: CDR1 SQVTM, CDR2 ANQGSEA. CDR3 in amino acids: CSVVRGNSYNEQFF. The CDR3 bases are TGCAGCGTTGTGAGGGGGAACTCCTACAATGAGCAGTTCTTC.

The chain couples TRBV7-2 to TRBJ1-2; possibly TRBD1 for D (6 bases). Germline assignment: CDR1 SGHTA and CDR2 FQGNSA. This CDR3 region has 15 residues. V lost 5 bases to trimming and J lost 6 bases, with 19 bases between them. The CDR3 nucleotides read TGTGCCAGCAGCCCCTCTTTCCCGACAGGTGATGGCTACACCTTC. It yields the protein CASSPSFPTGDGYTF. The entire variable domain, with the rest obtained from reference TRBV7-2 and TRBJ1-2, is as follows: GAGVSQSPSNKVTEKGKDVELRCDPISGHTALYWYRQSLGQGLEFLIYFQGNSAPDKSGLPSDRFSAERTGGSVSTLTIQRTQQEDSAVYLCASSPSFPTGDGYTFGSGTRLTVV.

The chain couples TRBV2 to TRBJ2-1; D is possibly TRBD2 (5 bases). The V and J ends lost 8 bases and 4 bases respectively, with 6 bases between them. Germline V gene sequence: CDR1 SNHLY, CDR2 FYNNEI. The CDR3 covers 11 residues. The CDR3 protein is CASGGYNEQFF. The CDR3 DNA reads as TGTGCCAGCGGCGGGTACAATGAGCAGTTCTTC.

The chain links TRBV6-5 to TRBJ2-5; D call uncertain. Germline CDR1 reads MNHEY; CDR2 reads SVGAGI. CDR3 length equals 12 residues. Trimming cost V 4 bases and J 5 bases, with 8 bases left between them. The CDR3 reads CASSSRLETQYF. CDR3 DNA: TGTGCCAGCAGTTCACGCTTGGAGACCCAGTACTTC.

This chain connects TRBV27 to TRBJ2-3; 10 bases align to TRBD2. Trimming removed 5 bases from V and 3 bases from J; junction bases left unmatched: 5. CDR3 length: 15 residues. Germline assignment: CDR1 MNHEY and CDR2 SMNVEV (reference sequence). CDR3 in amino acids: CASSPPGLATDTQYF. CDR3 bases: TGTGCCAGCAGTCCCCCGGGACTAGCGACAGATACGCAGTATTTT.

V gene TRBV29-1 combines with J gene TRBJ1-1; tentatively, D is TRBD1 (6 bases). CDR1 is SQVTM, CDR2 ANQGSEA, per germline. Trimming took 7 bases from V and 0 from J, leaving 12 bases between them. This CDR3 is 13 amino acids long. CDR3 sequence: CSARQDMNTEAFF. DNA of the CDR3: TGCAGCGCGCGACAGGATATGAACACTGAAGCTTTCTTT.

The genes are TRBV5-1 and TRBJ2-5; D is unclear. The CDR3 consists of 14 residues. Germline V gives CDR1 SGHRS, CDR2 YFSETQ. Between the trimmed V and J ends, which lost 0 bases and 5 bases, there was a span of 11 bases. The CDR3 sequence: CASSLAGGRETQYF. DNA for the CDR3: TGCGCCAGCAGCTTGGCCGGCGGTCGGGAGACCCAGTACTTC.

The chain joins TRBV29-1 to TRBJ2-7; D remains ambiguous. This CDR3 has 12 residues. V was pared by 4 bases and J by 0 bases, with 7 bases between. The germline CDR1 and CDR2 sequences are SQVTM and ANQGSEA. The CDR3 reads CSVGDRSYEQYF. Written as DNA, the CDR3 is TGCAGCGTTGGAGACCGCTCCTACGAGCAGTACTTC.

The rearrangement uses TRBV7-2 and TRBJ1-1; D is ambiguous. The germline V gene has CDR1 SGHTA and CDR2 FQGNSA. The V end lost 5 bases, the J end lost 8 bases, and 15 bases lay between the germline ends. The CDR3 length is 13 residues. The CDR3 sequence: CASSPRAKGEAFF. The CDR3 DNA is TGTGCCAGCAGCCCACGGGCCAAAGGGGAAGCTTTCTTT. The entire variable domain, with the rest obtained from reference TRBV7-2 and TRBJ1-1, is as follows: GAGVSQSPSNKVTEKGKDVELRCDPISGHTALYWYRQSLGQGLEFLIYFQGNSAPDKSGLPSDRFSAERTGGSVSTLTIQRTQQEDSAVYLCASSPRAKGEAFFGQGTRLTVV.

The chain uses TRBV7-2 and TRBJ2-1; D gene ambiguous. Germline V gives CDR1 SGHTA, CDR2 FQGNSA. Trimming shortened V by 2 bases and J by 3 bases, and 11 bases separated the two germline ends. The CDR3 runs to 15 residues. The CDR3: CASSLTTGFYNEQFF. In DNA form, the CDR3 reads TGTGCCAGCAGCTTAACCACCGGCTTCTACAATGAGCAGTTCTTC.